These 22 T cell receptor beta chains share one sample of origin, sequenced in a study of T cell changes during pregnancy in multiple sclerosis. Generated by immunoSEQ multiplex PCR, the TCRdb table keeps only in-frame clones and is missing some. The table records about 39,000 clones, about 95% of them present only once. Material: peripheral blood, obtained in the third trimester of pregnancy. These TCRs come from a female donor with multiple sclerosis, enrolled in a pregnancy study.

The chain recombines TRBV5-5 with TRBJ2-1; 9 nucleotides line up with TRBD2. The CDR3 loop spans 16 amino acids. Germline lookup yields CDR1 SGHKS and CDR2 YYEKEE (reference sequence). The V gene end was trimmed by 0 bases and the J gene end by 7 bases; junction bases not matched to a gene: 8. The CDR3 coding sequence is TGTGCCAGCAGCTTGGAGCTGCGGGGGGGCCTAAATGAGCAGTTCTTC. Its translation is CASSLELRGGLNEQFF.

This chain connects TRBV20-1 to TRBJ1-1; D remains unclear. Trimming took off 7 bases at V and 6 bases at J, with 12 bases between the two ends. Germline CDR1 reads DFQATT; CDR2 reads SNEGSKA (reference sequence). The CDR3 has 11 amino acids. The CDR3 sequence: CSVLRSAEAFF. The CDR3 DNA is TGCAGTGTTCTACGGAGCGCTGAAGCTTTCTTT.

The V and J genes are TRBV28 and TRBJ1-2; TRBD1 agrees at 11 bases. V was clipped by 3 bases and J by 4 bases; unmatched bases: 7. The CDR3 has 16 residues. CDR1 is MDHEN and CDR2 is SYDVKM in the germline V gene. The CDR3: CASSLTGQGDGYGYTF. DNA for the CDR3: TGTGCCAGCAGTTTGACGGGACAGGGGGATGGCTATGGCTACACCTTC.

CDR3: CASRSPGQGVDTQYF. CDR3 sequence (DNA): TGTGCCAGCAGGTCTCCGGGACAGGGGGTAGATACGCAGTATTTT. The chain carries TRBV6-5 and TRBJ2-3; 11 bases line up with TRBD1. The germline gives CDR1 MNHEY, CDR2 SVGAGI. V gave up 6 bases and J gave up 5 bases; unmatched junction bases: 7. This CDR3 comprises 15 residues.

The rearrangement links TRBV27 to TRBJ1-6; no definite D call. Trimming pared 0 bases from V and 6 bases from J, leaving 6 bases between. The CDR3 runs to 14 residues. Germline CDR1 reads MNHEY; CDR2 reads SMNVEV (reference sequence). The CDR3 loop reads CASSLSAGNSPLHF. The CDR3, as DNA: TGTGCCAGCAGTTTATCAGCGGGTAATTCACCCCTCCACTTT.

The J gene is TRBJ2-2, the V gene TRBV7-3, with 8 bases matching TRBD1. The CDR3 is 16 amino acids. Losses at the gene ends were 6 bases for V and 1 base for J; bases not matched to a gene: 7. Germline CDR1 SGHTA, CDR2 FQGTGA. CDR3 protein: CASRSTGALNTGELFF. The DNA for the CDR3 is TGTGCCAGCAGATCGACAGGGGCGCTGAACACCGGGGAGCTGTTTTTT.

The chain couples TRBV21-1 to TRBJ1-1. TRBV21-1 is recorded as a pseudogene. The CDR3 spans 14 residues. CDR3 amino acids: CASSKGYSNTEAFF. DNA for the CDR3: TGTGCCAGCAGCAAAGGGTACTCGAACACTGAAGCTTTCTTT.

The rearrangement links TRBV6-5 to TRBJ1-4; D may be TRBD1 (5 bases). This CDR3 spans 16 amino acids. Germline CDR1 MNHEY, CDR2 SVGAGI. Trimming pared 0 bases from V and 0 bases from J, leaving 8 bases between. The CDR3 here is CASSYSQGSTNEKLFF. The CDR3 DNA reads TGTGCCAGCAGTTACTCCCAGGGATCAACTAATGAAAAACTGTTTTTT.

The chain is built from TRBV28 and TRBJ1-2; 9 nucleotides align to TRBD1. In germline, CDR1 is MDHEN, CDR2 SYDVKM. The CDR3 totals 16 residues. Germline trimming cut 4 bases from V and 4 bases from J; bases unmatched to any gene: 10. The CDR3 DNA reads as TGTGCCAGCAGTTCCCTCCACAGGGGGCGAATCTATGGCTACACCTTC. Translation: CASSSLHRGRIYGYTF.

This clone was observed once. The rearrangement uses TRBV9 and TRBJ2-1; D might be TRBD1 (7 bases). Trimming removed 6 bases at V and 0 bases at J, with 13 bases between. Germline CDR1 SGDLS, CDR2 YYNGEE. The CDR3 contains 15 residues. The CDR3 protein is CASTRGDSSYNEQFF. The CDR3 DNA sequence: TGTGCCAGCACCAGGGGGGACAGCTCCTACAATGAGCAGTTCTTC. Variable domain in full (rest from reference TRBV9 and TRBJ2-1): DSGVTQTPKHLITATGQRVTLRCSPRSGDLSVYWYQQSLDQGLQFLIQYYNGEERAKGNILERFSAQQFPDLHSELNLSSLELGDSALYFCASTRGDSSYNEQFFGPGTRLTVL.

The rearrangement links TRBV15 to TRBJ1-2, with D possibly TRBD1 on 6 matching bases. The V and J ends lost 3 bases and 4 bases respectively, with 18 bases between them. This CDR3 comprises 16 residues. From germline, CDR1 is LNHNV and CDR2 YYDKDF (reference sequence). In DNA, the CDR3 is TGTGCCACCAGCAGGAAACAGGGATCTTATAGCTATGGCTACACCTTC. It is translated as CATSRKQGSYSYGYTF.

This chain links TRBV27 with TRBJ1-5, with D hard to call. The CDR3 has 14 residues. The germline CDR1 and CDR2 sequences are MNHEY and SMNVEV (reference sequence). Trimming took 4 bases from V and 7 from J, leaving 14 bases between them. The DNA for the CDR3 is TGTGCCAGCAGTTCCGCCCGAGCTTACCAGCCCCAGCATTTT. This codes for CASSSARAYQPQHF.

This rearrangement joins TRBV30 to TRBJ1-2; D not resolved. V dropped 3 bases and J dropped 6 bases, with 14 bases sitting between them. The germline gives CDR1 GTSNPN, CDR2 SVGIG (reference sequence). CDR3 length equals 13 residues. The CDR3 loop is CAWRGGQVDGYTF. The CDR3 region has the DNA TGTGCCTGGAGGGGAGGGCAGGTTGATGGCTACACCTTC.

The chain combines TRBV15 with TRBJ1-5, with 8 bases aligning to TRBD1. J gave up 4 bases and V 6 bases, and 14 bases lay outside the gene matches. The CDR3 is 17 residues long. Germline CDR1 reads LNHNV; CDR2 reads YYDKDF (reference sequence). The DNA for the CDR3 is TGTGCCACCAGACAGACCGCTCCTCAGGGGGCTAATCAGCCCCAGCATTTT. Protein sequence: CATRQTAPQGANQPQHF. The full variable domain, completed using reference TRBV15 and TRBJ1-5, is DAMVIQNPRYQVTQFGKPVTLSCSQTLNHNVMYWYQQKSSQAPKLLFHYYDKDFNNEADTPDNFQSRRPNTSFCFLDIRSPGLGDTAMYLCATRQTAPQGANQPQHFGDGTRLSIL.

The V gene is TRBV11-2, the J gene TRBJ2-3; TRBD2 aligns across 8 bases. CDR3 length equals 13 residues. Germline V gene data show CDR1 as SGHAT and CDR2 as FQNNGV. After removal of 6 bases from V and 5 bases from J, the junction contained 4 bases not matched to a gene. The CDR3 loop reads CASSSGAIDTQYF. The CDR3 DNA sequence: TGTGCCAGCAGTAGCGGGGCCATAGATACGCAGTATTTT.

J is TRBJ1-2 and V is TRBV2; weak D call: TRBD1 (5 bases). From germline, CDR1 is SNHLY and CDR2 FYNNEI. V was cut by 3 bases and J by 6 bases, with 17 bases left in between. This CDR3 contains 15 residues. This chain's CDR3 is CASSDPRRDYDGYTF. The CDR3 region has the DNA TGTGCCAGCAGTGACCCAAGAAGGGACTACGATGGCTACACCTTC.

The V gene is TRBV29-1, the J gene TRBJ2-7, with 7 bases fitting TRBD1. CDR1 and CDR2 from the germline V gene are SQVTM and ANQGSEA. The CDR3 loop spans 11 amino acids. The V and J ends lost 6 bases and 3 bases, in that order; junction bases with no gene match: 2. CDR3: CSVTGLYEQYF. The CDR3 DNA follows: TGCAGCGTGACAGGGCTCTACGAGCAGTACTTC.

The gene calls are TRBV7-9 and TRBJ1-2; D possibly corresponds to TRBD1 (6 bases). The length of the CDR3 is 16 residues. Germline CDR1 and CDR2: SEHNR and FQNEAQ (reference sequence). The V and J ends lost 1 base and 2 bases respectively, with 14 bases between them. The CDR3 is CASSLVGDTSNYGYTF. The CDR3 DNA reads TGTGCCAGCAGCTTAGTTGGGGACACCTCCAACTATGGCTACACCTTC.

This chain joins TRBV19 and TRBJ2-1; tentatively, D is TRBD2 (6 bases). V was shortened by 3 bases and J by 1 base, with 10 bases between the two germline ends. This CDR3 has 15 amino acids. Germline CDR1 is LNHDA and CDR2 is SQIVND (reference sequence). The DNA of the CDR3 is TGTGCCAGTAGTATCGGGAGAAGGTCCTACAATGAGCAGTTCTTC. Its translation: CASSIGRRSYNEQFF.

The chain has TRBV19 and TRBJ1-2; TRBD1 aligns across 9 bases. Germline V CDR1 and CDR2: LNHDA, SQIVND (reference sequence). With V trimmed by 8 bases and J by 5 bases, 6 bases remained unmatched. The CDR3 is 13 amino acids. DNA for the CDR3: TGTGCCAGTTCGGACAGGGGAATATATGGCTACACCTTC. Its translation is CASSDRGIYGYTF.

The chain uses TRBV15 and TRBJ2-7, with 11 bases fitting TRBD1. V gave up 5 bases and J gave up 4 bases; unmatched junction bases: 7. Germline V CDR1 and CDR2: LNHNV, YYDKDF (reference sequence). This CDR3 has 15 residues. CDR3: CATSEGGQGAYEQYF. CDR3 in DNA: TGTGCCACCAGCGAAGGCGGACAGGGGGCGTACGAGCAGTACTTC. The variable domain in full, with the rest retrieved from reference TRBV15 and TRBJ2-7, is DAMVIQNPRYQVTQFGKPVTLSCSQTLNHNVMYWYQQKSSQAPKLLFHYYDKDFNNEADTPDNFQSRRPNTSFCFLDIRSPGLGDTAMYLCATSEGGQGAYEQYFGPGTRLTVT.

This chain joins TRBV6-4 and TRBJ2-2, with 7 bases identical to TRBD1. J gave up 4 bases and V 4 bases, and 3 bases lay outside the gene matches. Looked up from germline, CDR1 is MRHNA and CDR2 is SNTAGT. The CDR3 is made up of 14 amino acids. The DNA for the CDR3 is TGTGCCAGCAGTGGATCAGGGGGCACCGGGGAGCTGTTTTTT. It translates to CASSGSGGTGELFF.